This T cell receptor (beta chain) was sequenced for a study of tumor and adjacent non-tumor tissue in lung cancer (dated by TCRdb to 2016 to 2019). Regarding the complete study: Of the cohort, 11 to 12 patients had adenocarcinoma, 2 had squamous cell carcinoma and 1 had small cell lung cancer. The approximately 15 enrolled patients, of whom some 10 were men and 5 were women, were aged 31 to 76 years and were diagnosed with TNM stage I to III disease. A total of some 130 million productive TCRbeta reads were generated by sequencing, corresponding to an average of roughly 4 million reads per sample. Bulk TCRbeta repertoires were compared between lung tumor tissue and matched distant non-tumor lung tissue obtained from more than 12 lung cancer patients. For each patient, one tumor sample and one normal lung sample were taken, giving a few dozen paired specimens that underwent TCRbeta CDR3 sequencing.

RNA was isolated from bulk, unsorted tissue, and RNA quality was assessed with a NanoDrop ND-1000 and an Agilent 2100. Newly diagnosed lung cancer patients without prior chemotherapy who had been admitted for thoracic surgery in China between August and November 2014 were enrolled as donors. Patients who had received previous radiotherapy or chemotherapy, or who had another concurrent cancer, were excluded from the study. Pieces of surgical tissue measuring about 1-2 cm3 were kept in RNAlater solution and stored at -80 degrees C until use. The CDR3 numbers 15 residues from cysteine through phenylalanine. Solely the CDR3 DNA is kept, with 45 bases framed from the first base. Based on the germline V gene (reference sequence), the CDR1 and CDR2 sequences are SGHNT and YYREEE. V drops 4 bases and J drops 0 bases, leaving 11 bases in between. Library construction relied on multiplex PCR. Sequencing took place on an Illumina HiSeq 2500. TCRbeta libraries were built by three rounds of nested PCR using primers (Table S4), following protocols modified from ARM-PCR. Before sequencing, PCR products of 200-500 bp were excised from the gel and purified with the QIAquick gel extraction kit. In the authors' own workflow: Reads were cleaned with Trimmomatic, merged with FLASH into complete CDR3 sequences, and assigned to V(D)J germline segments with MiTCR. Clonal diversity was computed as the inverse Simpson's index with VDJtools. Productive reads were defined as in-frame sequences without a premature stop codon. TCRdb applied fastp at Q25 and MiXCR to the public reads, then kept only in-frame beta chains. CDR3 protein sequences are deduplicated, and each keeps its most common genes and DNA. These V and J calls derive from TCRdb rather than the authors' analysis. The table for this sample lists under 150,000 distinct CDR3 sequences; approximately 64% of them were counted only once. 18% of the sample rests with the top ten.

About this clonotype itself: The target of this receptor is not known. Qualities for individual bases were not recorded, and no much larger clone is one base off.

What the study reported, not specific to this receptor: Tumor tissue showed significantly higher TCR diversity (inverse Simpson) than normal lung tissue, at around 460 vs 160 (P = 0.0075, Mann-Whitney U test). Because peripheral blood was not sequenced, the blood TCRbeta repertoires of the lung cancer patients in the study went unexamined. With only roughly 14 patients in the cohort, the authors noted that larger samples and more detailed clinical data are needed. Neither the sequencing platform nor unique molecular identifiers are mentioned in the methods. Younger patients had significantly higher TCR diversity, and higher tumor TCR diversity was associated with shorter overall and disease-free survival. A significantly larger cumulative share of the repertoire was made up by the top 100 clones in normal lung than in tumor tissue.

Recombination joined TRBV5-4 with TRBJ2-1; the D gene assignment is ambiguous. The receptor comes from a man aged 55 to 70 with small cell lung cancer. Sequencing was performed on lung tumor tissue. The sequence in DNA is TGTGCCAGCAGCACCCGCCTGAGCTCCTACAATGAGCAGTTCTTC. Translation gives CASSTRLSSYNEQFF.